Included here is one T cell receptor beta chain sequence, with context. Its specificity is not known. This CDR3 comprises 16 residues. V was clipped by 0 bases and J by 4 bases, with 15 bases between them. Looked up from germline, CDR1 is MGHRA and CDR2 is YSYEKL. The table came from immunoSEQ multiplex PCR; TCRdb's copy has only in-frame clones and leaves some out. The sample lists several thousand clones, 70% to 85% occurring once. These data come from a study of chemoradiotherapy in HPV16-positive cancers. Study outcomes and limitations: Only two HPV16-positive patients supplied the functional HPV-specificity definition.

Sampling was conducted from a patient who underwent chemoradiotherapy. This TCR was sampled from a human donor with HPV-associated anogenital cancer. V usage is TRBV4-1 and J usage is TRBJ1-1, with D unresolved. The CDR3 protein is CASSQEAGARSTEAFF. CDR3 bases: TGCGCCAGCAGCCAAGAGGCGGGAGCGCGAAGCACTGAAGCTTTCTTT.